Listed below are T cell receptor beta chains from one sample, sequenced in a study of cytomegalovirus exposure and HLA in healthy donors. Measured with immunoSEQ multiplex PCR; TCRdb has only the in-frame clones, and not every one. This sample has some 120,000 clones; over 70% occur once, and the top ten carry over 1.5%. The sample consisted of PBMCs. The receptors shown here come from a woman aged 18-29 years in good health and CMV-seronegative. The CDR3 runs from the conserved cysteine through the conserved F or W. Fields, in order: clone size, D gene, V gene, CDR3 protein. D genes are given only for firm matches. Size is stated for part of the rows, as once, few or many counts, or as a class when the clone is expanded.

size: NA; D: NA; V: TRBV5-1; CDR3: CASSYGQLNTEAFF
size: NA; D: NA; V: TRBV28; CDR3: CASSLGSENRPYEQYF
size: once; D: TRBD1; V: TRBV5-1; CDR3: CASSVIRTGKVISNQPQHF
size: NA; D: NA; V: TRBV29-1; CDR3: CSVEPWAYGYTF
size: NA; D: TRBD1; V: TRBV7-2; CDR3: CASSPTGGTYEQYF
size: NA; D: NA; V: TRBV6-5; CDR3: CASSYRDMGNGYTF
size: NA; D: NA; V: TRBV6-6; CDR3: CASSFRPPSSGNTIYF
size: few; D: NA; V: TRBV13; CDR3: CASSSRRQYNQPQHF
size: NA; D: TRBD1; V: TRBV5-6; CDR3: CASSRKTGGASNQPQHF
size: NA; D: NA; V: TRBV15; CDR3: CATSRGYGGQGNTIYF
size: few; D: NA; V: TRBV30; CDR3: CAWTQGWTTDTQYF
size: NA; D: TRBD1; V: TRBV6-1; CDR3: CASSAQAYAIGTVYEQYF
size: once; D: NA; V: TRBV5-3; CDR3: CARSKDFYGYTF
size: once; D: NA; V: TRBV30; CDR3: CAWSVLETQYF
size: NA; D: NA; V: TRBV5-1; CDR3: CASSLRGGDGQPQHF
size: NA; D: TRBD1; V: TRBV9; CDR3: CASSVGGQGFYEQYF
size: NA; D: TRBD1; V: TRBV6-1; CDR3: CASSEGAQGYTF
size: NA; D: NA; V: TRBV30; CDR3: CAWSLGMEKLFF
size: NA; D: NA; V: TRBV6-5; CDR3: CASSYSGGDQPQHF
size: NA; D: NA; V: TRBV4-1; CDR3: CASSQRGGEGAFF
size: NA; D: TRBD1; V: TRBV6-5; CDR3: CASSYSGQGVSEAFF
size: NA; D: NA; V: TRBV2; CDR3: CASSETGSGANVLTF
size: NA; D: TRBD1; V: TRBV5-4; CDR3: CASSLAGTGSLEQFF
size: NA; D: TRBD1; V: TRBV7-6; CDR3: CASSPWTGYNTEAFF
size: NA; D: TRBD1; V: TRBV6-1; CDR3: CASSEVTGASPLHF
size: NA; D: TRBD1; V: TRBV30; CDR3: CAWSVPTGNYEKLFF
size: NA; D: NA; V: TRBV9; CDR3: CASSVAGALGSGANVLTF
size: NA; D: NA; V: TRBV18; CDR3: CASTPRTAPQETQYF
size: many; D: NA; V: TRBV6-4; CDR3: CASSDSYTGELFF